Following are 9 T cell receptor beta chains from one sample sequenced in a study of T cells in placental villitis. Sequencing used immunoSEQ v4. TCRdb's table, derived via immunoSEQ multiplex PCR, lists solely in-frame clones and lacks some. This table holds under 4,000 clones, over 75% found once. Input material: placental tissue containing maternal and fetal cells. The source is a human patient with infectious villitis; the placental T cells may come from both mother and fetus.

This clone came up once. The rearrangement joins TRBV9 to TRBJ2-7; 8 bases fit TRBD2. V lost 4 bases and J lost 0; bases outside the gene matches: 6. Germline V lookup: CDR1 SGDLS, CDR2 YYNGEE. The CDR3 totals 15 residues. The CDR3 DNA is TGTGCCAGCAGCCGGGAGGGGGGGTTCTCCTACGAGCAGTACTTC. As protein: CASSREGGFSYEQYF. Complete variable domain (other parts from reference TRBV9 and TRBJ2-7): DSGVTQTPKHLITATGQRVTLRCSPRSGDLSVYWYQQSLDQGLQFLIQYYNGEERAKGNILERFSAQQFPDLHSELNLSSLELGDSALYFCASSREGGFSYEQYFGPGTRLTVT.

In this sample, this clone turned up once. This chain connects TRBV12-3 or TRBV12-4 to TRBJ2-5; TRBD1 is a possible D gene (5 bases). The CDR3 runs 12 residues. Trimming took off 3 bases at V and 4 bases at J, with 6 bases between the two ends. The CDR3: CASSFQGETQYF. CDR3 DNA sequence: TGTGCCAGCAGTTTCCAGGGAGAGACCCAGTACTTC.

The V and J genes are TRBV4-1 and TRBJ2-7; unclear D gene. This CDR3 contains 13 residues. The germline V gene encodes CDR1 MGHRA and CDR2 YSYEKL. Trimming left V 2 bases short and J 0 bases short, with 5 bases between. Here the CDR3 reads CASSQQFSYEQYF. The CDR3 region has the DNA TGCGCCAGCAGCCAACAGTTCTCCTACGAGCAGTACTTC.

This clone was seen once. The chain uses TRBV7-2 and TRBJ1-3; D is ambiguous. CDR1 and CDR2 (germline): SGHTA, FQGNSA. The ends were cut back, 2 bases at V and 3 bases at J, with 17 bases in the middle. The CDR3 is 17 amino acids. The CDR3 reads CASSLLERRIGGNTIYF. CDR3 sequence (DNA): TGTGCCAGCAGCTTACTAGAACGGAGGATTGGTGGAAACACCATATATTTT. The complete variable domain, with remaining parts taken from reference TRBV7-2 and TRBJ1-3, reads GAGVSQSPSNKVTEKGKDVELRCDPISGHTALYWYRQSLGQGLEFLIYFQGNSAPDKSGLPSDRFSAERTGGSVSTLTIQRTQQEDSAVYLCASSLLERRIGGNTIYFGEGSWLTVV.

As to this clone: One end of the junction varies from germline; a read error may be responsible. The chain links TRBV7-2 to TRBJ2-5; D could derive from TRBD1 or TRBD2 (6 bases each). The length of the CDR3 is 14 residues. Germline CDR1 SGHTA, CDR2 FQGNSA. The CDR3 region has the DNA TGTGTCAGCAGCTTAAGGGGGGTCCAAGAGACCCAGTACTTC. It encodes CVSSLRGVQETQYF. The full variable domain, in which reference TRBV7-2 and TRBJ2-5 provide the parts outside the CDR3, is GAGVSQSPSNKVTEKGKDVELRCDPISGHTALYWYRQSLGQGLEFLIYFQGNSAPDKSGLPSDRFSAERTGGSVSTLTIQRTQQEDSAVYLCVSSLRGVQETQYFGPGTRLLVL.

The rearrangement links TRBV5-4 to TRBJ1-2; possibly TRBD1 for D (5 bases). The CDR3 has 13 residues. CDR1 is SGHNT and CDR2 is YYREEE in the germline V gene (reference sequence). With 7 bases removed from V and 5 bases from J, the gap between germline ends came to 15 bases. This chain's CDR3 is CASLIDRVYGYTF. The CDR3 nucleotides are TGTGCCAGCCTTATCGACAGAGTATATGGCTACACCTTC.

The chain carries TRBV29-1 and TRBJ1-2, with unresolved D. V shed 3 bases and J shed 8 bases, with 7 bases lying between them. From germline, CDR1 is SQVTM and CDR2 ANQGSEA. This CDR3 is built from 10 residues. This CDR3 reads CSVESPGYTF. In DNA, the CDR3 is TGCAGCGTTGAGAGTCCGGGCTACACCTTC.

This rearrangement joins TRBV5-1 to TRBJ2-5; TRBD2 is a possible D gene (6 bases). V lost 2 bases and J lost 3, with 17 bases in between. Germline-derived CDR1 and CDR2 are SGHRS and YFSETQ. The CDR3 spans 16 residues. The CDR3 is CASSFIPGTSEETQYF. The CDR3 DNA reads TGCGCCAGCAGCTTCATCCCAGGGACTTCCGAAGAGACCCAGTACTTC.

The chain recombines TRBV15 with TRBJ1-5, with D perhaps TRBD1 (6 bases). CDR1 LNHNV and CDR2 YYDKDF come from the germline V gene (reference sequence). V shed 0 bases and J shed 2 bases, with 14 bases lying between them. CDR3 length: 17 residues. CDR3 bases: TGTGCCACCAGCAGAGATCTCGTGGGGGCTGGCAATCAGCCCCAGCATTTT. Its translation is CATSRDLVGAGNQPQHF. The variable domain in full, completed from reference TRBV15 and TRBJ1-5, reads DAMVIQNPRYQVTQFGKPVTLSCSQTLNHNVMYWYQQKSSQAPKLLFHYYDKDFNNEADTPDNFQSRRPNTSFCFLDIRSPGLGDTAMYLCATSRDLVGAGNQPQHFGDGTRLSIL.